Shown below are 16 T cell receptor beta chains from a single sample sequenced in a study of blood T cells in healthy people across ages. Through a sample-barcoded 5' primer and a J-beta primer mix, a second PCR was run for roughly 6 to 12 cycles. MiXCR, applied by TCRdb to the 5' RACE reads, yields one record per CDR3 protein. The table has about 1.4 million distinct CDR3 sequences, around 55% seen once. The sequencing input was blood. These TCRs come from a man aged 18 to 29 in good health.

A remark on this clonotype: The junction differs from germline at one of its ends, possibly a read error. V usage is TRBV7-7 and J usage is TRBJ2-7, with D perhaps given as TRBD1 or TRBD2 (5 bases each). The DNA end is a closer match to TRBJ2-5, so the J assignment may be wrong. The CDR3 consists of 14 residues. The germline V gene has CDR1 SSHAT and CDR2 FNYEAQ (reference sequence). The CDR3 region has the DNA TGTGCTAGCAGCCCAGGACACCAGCGGGAGACCCAGTACTTC. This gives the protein CASSPGHQRETQYF.

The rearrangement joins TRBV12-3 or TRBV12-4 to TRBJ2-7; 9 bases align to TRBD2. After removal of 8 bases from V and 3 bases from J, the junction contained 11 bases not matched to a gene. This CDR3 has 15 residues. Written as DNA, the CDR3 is TGTGCCAGCTCCCAGTCAACTAGCGGGTACTACGAGCAGTACTTC. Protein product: CASSQSTSGYYEQYF.

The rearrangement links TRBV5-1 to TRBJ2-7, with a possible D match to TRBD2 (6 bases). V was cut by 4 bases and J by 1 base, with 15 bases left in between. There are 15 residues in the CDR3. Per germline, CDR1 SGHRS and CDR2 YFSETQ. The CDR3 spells CASSPQPGLSYEQYF. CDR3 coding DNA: TGCGCCAGCAGCCCTCAGCCGGGACTTTCCTACGAGCAGTACTTC. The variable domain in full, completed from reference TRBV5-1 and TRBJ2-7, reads KAGVTQTPRYLIKTRGQQVTLSCSPISGHRSVSWYQQTPGQGLQFLFEYFSETQRNKGNFPGRFSGRQFSNSRSEMNVSTLELGDSALYLCASSPQPGLSYEQYFGPGTRLTVT.

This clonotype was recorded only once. The DNA for the CDR3 is TGCGCCAGCAGCTTTCGAGAAGTGATACCAGCGGGCAATGAGCAGTTCTTC. This gives the protein CASSFREVIPAGNEQFF. The chain couples TRBV5-1 to TRBJ2-1, with D perhaps TRBD2 (6 bases). V was cut by 2 bases and J by 6 bases, with 21 bases left in between. Per germline, CDR1 SGHRS and CDR2 YFSETQ. The CDR3 runs to 17 residues. The full variable domain, its missing parts supplied by reference TRBV5-1 and TRBJ2-1, is KAGVTQTPRYLIKTRGQQVTLSCSPISGHRSVSWYQQTPGQGLQFLFEYFSETQRNKGNFPGRFSGRQFSNSRSEMNVSTLELGDSALYLCASSFREVIPAGNEQFFGPGTRLTVL.

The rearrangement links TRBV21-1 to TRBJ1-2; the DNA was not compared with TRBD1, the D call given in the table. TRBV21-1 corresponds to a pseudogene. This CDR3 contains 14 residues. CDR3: CASREGAGGHGYTF. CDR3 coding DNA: TGTGCCAGCAGAGAAGGGGCAGGGGGCCACGGCTACACCTTC.

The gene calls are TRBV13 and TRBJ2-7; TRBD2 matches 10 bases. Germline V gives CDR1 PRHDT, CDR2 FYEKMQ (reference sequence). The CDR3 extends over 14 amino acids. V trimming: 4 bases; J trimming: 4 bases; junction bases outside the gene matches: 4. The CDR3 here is CASSSGTSAYEQYF. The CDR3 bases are TGTGCCAGCAGCTCCGGGACTAGCGCGTACGAGCAGTACTTC.

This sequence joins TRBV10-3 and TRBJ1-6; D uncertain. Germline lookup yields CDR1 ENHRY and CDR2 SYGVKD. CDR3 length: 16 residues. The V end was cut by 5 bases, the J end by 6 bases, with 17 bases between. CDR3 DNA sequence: TGTGCCATCAGTCCATTGGGCGCAGTCAGTAATTCACCCCTCCACTTT. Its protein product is CAISPLGAVSNSPLHF.

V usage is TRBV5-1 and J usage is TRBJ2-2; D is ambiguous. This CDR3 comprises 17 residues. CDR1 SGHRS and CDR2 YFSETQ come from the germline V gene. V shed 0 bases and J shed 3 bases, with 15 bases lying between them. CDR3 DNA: TGCGCCAGCAGCTTGGCCGTAGTAAACCCGGACACCGGGGAGCTGTTTTTT. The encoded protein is CASSLAVVNPDTGELFF.

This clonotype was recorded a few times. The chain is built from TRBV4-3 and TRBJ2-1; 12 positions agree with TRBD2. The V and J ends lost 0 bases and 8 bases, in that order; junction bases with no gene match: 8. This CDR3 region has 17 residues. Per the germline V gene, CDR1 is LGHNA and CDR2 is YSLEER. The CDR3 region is CASSQDAASGGAYEQFF. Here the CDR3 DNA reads TGCGCCAGCAGCCAAGACGCTGCTAGCGGGGGGGCATATGAGCAGTTCTTC.

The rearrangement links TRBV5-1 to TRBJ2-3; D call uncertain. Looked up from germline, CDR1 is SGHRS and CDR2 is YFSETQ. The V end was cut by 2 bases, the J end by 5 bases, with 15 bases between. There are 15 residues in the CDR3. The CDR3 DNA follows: TGCGCCAGCAGCTTTTGGAGAGTGGTCCGAGATACGCAGTATTTT. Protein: CASSFWRVVRDTQYF.

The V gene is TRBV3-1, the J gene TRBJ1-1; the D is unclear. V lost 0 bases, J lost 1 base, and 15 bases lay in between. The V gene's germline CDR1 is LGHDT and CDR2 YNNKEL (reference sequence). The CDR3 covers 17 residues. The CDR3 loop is CASSQDTWESANTEAFF. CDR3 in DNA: TGTGCCAGCAGCCAAGACACCTGGGAAAGCGCGAACACTGAAGCTTTCTTT. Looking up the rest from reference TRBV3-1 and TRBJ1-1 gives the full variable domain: DTAVSQTPKYLVTQMGNDKSIKCEQNLGHDTMYWYKQDSKKFLKIMFSYNNKELIINETVPNRFSPKSPDKAHLNLHINSLELGDSAVYFCASSQDTWESANTEAFFGQGTRLTVV.

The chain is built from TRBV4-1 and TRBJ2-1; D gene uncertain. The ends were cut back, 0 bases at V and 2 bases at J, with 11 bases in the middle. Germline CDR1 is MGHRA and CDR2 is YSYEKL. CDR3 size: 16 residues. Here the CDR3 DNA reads TGCGCCAGCAGCCAAGATTCCGGTCAGACCTACAATGAGCAGTTCTTC. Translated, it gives CASSQDSGQTYNEQFF.

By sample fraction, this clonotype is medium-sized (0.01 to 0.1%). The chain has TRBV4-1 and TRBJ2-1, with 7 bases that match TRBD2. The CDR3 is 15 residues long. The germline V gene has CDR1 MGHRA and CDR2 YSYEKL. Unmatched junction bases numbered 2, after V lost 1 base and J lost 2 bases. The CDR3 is CASSQASGAYNEQFF. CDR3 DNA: TGCGCCAGCAGCCAAGCCAGCGGGGCCTACAATGAGCAGTTCTTC.

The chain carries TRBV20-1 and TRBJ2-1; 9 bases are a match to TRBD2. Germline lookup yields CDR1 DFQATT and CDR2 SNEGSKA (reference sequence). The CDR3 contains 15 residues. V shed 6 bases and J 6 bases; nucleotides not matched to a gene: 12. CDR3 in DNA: TGCAGTGCAACCCTCGGGACTAGCATCCTCAATGAGCAGTTCTTC. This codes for CSATLGTSILNEQFF.

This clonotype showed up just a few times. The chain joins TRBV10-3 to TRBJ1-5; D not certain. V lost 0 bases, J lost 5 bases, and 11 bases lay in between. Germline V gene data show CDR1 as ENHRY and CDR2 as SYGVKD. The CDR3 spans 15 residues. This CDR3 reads CAISESGYVDQPQHF. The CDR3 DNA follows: TGTGCCATCAGTGAGTCGGGGTACGTGGATCAGCCCCAGCATTTT.

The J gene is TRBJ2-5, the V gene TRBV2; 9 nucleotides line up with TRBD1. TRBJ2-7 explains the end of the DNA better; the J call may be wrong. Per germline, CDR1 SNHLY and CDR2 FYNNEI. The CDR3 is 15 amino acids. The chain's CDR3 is CASQGQGPPLYEQYF. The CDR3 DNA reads TGTGCCAGCCAGGGACAGGGTCCCCCTCTCTACGAGCAGTACTTC.